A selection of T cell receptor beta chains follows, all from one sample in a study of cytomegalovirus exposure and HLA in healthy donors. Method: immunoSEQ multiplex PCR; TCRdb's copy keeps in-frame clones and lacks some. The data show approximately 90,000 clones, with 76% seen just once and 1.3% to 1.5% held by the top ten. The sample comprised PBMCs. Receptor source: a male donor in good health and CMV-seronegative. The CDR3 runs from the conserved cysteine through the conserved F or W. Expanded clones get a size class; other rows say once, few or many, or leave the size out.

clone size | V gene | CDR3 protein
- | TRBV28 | CASSFQGAGSNQPQHF
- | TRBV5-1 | CASSPSTSGTDTQYF
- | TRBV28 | CATSKGGGGGEKLFF
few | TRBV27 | CASSLFPPAFSRRETGELFF
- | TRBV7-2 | CASSLKLEQYF
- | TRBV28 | CASSLGLAGPSSYNEQFF
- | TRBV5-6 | CASSLGQGAGGELFF
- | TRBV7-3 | CASSLGTTQGETQYF
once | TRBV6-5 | CASSFPAGETQYF
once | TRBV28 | CASKGGGAIGGGYTF
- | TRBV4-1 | CASSYTFTDQPQHF
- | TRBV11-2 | CASSLWGTTAPGELFF
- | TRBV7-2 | CASSLVIGAQGTQYF
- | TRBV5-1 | CASSLAGGPETQYF
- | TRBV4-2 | CASSRSAGTSGRAGSSYNEQFF
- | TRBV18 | CASSDAGDGYTF
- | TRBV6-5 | CASSYDRRNYGYTF
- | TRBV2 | CASSPYTEAFF
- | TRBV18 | CASRLGTGLNNEQFF
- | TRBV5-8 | CASSQWGQQSGYTF
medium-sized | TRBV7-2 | CASSSGVSYEQYF
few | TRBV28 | CASSFRTASPLHF
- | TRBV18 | CASSPSSSSVNTEAFF
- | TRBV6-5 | CASSYTTGANQPQHF
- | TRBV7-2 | CASSLSGDYGYTF
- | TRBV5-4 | CASSVGTGVLPSGNTIYF
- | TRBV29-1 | CSVRQQGQAYEQYF
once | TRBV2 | CASSADGDMNTEAFF